One and the same sample provided the 24 T cell receptor beta chains below, sequenced in a study of shared clonotypes between healthy human individuals. Some clones are missing from TCRdb's copy, which holds only in-frame ones; the method was immunoSEQ multiplex PCR. The sample includes hundreds of thousands of clones, 95% to 96% of them seen just once. Naive-designated CD8 cells lacked CD45RO, were positively enriched for CCR7, and omitted terminally differentiated effector memory CD45RA+ cells. Sequenced sample: naive CD8+ T cells sorted from blood. These receptors originate from a woman in her 30s in good health.

V and J are TRBV6-5 and TRBJ2-1; TRBD2 agrees at 7 bases. CDR3 length: 15 amino acids. Germline V CDR1 and CDR2: MNHEY, SVGAGI. The J segment lost 5 bases and the V segment lost 3 bases, leaving 7 bases of the junction unmatched. This CDR3 reads CASSYMAGVHNEQFF. CDR3 DNA sequence: TGTGCCAGCAGTTATATGGCGGGAGTACACAATGAGCAGTTCTTC.

The chain couples TRBV13 to TRBJ2-7; 7 bases match TRBD2. Germline V gives CDR1 PRHDT, CDR2 FYEKMQ (reference sequence). V shed 5 bases and J 0 bases; nucleotides not matched to a gene: 7. There are 15 residues in the CDR3. The CDR3 loop reads CASSAPGTNSYEQYF. The CDR3 region has the DNA TGTGCCAGCAGCGCCCCCGGGACTAACTCCTACGAGCAGTACTTC.

This chain connects TRBV5-6 to TRBJ2-3; no firm D call. V was pared by 7 bases and J by 4 bases, with 10 bases between. Germline values: CDR1 SGHDT, CDR2 YYEEEE. The CDR3 runs to 12 residues. This chain's CDR3 is CASHRNPDTQYF. The CDR3 nucleotides read TGTGCCAGCCATCGTAACCCAGATACGCAGTATTTT.

This chain connects TRBV19 to TRBJ2-7; perhaps TRBD2 as D (6 bases). Germline V gene data show CDR1 as LNHDA and CDR2 as SQIVND (reference sequence). The CDR3 loop spans 14 amino acids. Deletions cut 5 bases from V and 0 bases from J, with 11 bases between. The CDR3 DNA sequence: TGTGCCAGTAGTCCGGGGGTTAGCTCCTACGAGCAGTACTTC. It specifies CASSPGVSSYEQYF. Full variable domain (outside the CDR3, taken from reference TRBV19 and TRBJ2-7): DGGITQSPKYLFRKEGQNVTLSCEQNLNHDAMYWYRQDPGQGLRLIYYSQIVNDFQKGDIAEGYSVSREKKESFPLTVTSAQKNPTAFYLCASSPGVSSYEQYFGPGTRLTVT.

This sequence joins TRBV2 and TRBJ2-1, with 7 bases matching TRBD2. The CDR3 covers 17 residues. The ends lost 11 bases at V and 3 bases at J; junction bases unmatched: 19. CDR1 and CDR2 from the germline V gene are SNHLY and FYNNEI. CDR3 in amino acids: CASSSGRTRRGYNEQFF. The CDR3 DNA sequence: TGTGCCTCGTCGTCCGGGAGGACAAGACGTGGCTACAATGAGCAGTTCTTC.

The J gene is TRBJ2-1, the V gene TRBV29-1; TRBD1 matches 8 bases. The germline CDR1 and CDR2 sequences are SQVTM and ANQGSEA. The CDR3 covers 17 residues. The V segment lost 3 bases and the J segment 6 bases; nucleotides outside the gene matches: 16. The CDR3 sequence: CSVEIQVMDRALNEQFF. In nucleotides, the CDR3 is TGCAGCGTTGAGATTCAAGTAATGGACAGGGCCCTCAATGAGCAGTTCTTC.

V usage is TRBV5-1 and J usage is TRBJ1-2; D uncertain. The CDR3 spans 14 residues. V shed 0 bases and J shed 3 bases, with 9 bases lying between them. Germline CDR1 reads SGHRS; CDR2 reads YFSETQ. Written as DNA, the CDR3 is TGCGCCAGCAGCTTGGCGCGGACGGACTATGGCTACACCTTC. Translated, it gives CASSLARTDYGYTF.

CDR3 region: CASSVTQGIAGYEQYF. CDR3 coding DNA: TGCGCCAGCAGCGTTACTCAGGGTATAGCCGGGTACGAGCAGTACTTC. J is TRBJ2-7 and V is TRBV5-1; a possible D gene is TRBD1 (5 bases). This CDR3 spans 16 amino acids. Germline lookup yields CDR1 SGHRS and CDR2 YFSETQ. V was cut by 4 bases and J by 4 bases, with 21 bases left in between.

This clone appeared a few times. The CDR3 sequence is CASRLGQLSTEAFF. CDR3 sequence (DNA): TGTGCCAGCAGACTCGGACAGCTGAGCACTGAAGCTTTCTTT. The chain recombines TRBV28 with TRBJ1-1, with D possibly TRBD1 on 6 matching bases. Germline-derived CDR1 and CDR2 are MDHEN and SYDVKM. This CDR3 contains 14 residues. V was cut by 6 bases and J by 4 bases, with 15 bases left in between.

This chain uses TRBV7-4 with TRBJ1-2, with 7 bases that match TRBD1. V trimming: 5 bases; J trimming: 1 base; junction bases outside the gene matches: 4. The germline V gene encodes CDR1 SGHVT and CDR2 SQSDAQ. This CDR3 contains 14 residues. Here the CDR3 DNA reads TGTGCCAGCAGCACCAGGACAGGTAACTATGGCTACACCTTC. It translates to CASSTRTGNYGYTF.

The J gene is TRBJ1-1, the V gene TRBV4-1; no definite D call. The V gene lost 1 base and the J gene lost 6 bases, with 9 bases spanning the gap. The CDR3 contains 13 residues. The germline gives CDR1 MGHRA, CDR2 YSYEKL. CDR3 residues: CASSQVFSSEAFF. The CDR3 nucleotides read TGCGCCAGCAGCCAAGTTTTTTCCTCTGAAGCTTTCTTT.

With regard to this clone: Within the sample, other DNA sequences also encode this same CDR3. J is TRBJ2-1 and V is TRBV7-9; D unresolved. Trimming left V 1 base short and J 6 bases short, with 1 base between. Germline CDR1 is SEHNR and CDR2 is FQNEAQ (reference sequence). The CDR3 covers 11 residues. CDR3 coding DNA: TGTGCCAGCAGCTTAGTCAATGAGCAGTTCTTC. Residues: CASSLVNEQFF.

The CDR3: CASSPQTGKRTGELFF. The DNA of the CDR3 is TGTGCCAGCAGCCCCCAGACAGGGAAGAGGACCGGGGAGCTGTTTTTT. The chain carries TRBV9 and TRBJ2-2; 7 bases are a match to TRBD1. CDR1 and CDR2 (germline): SGDLS, YYNGEE. The CDR3 spans 16 residues. After removal of 4 bases from V and 5 bases from J, the junction contained 11 bases not matched to a gene.

The CDR3 bases are TGTGCCAGCAGCTCCCTGGGGGTCAGGGGCTCCTACGAGCAGTACTTC. It codes for CASSSLGVRGSYEQYF. This chain links TRBV7-9 with TRBJ2-5, with D maybe TRBD1 (6 bases). Near its end, the DNA agrees better with TRBJ2-7, so the J call may be wrong. The CDR3 contains 16 residues. CDR1 and CDR2 (germline): SEHNR, FQNEAQ (reference sequence).

This clone was detected only once. The chain joins TRBV12-5 to TRBJ1-5; D gene unclear. This CDR3 is 17 amino acids long. The germline V gene encodes CDR1 LGHNT and CDR2 FRNRAP. V shed 2 bases and J shed 2 bases, with 16 bases lying between them. CDR3 bases: TGTGCTAGTGGTTTGACCCCCTCGGCGGGCGGCAATCAGCCCCAGCATTTT. Its protein product is CASGLTPSAGGNQPQHF.

The rearrangement links TRBV7-3 to TRBJ2-4; 7 bases agree with TRBD2. Trimming cost V 0 bases and J 3 bases; bases outside gene matches: 5. The CDR3 runs 16 residues. Germline V CDR1 and CDR2: SGHTA, FQGTGA. CDR3 loop: CASSLTGGGSKNIQYF. CDR3 nucleotides: TGTGCCAGCAGCTTAACGGGTGGCGGGAGCAAAAACATTCAGTACTTC.

This chain links TRBV7-6 with TRBJ2-1; 11 bases agree with TRBD2. The germline V gene has CDR1 SGHVS and CDR2 FNYEAQ. Trimming removed 1 base from V and 3 bases from J; junction bases left unmatched: 11. This CDR3 region has 19 residues. This CDR3 is CASSLDASGRRSYYNEQFF. The CDR3 nucleotides are TGTGCCAGCAGCTTAGACGCTAGCGGGAGGAGGAGTTACTACAATGAGCAGTTCTTC.

The CDR3 here is CALGQGAGELFF. CDR3 coding DNA: TGTGCCTTAGGACAGGGGGCCGGGGAGCTGTTTTTT. The chain joins TRBV30 to TRBJ2-2; 10 bases agree with TRBD1. Germline loops: CDR1 GTSNPN, CDR2 SVGIG (reference sequence). The CDR3 totals 12 residues. V was pared by 7 bases and J by 6 bases, with 2 bases of the junction left unmatched.

This clone was observed once. The chain combines TRBV10-1 with TRBJ2-3, with D possibly matching TRBD1 (5 bases). V lost 0 bases and J 4 bases, leaving 23 bases between the germline ends. Germline V CDR1 and CDR2: WNHNN, SYGVQD (reference sequence). This CDR3 has 19 amino acids. The CDR3 DNA reads TGCGCCAGCAGTGAGTCGAATGCCGATGGGGCCTTTCCCCCAGATACGCAGTATTTT. Translated, it gives CASSESNADGAFPPDTQYF.

This sequence joins TRBV6-1 and TRBJ2-7, with D possibly called TRBD1 or TRBD2 (5 bases each). Germline lookup yields CDR1 MNHNS and CDR2 SASEGT. The CDR3 extends over 14 amino acids. Trimming left V 3 bases short and J 3 bases short, with 12 bases between. CDR3 amino acids: CASSDGGVDYEQYF. CDR3 coding DNA: TGTGCCAGCAGTGATGGGGGTGTAGACTACGAGCAGTACTTC.

This clone has only a few counts. The chain is built from TRBV7-9 and TRBJ2-2; D gene unclear. Germline-derived CDR1 and CDR2 are SEHNR and FQNEAQ (reference sequence). There are 10 residues in the CDR3. V gave up 5 bases and J gave up 6 bases, with 1 base separating them. The DNA of the CDR3 is TGTGCCAGCAGCCCCGGGGAGCTGTTTTTT. This codes for CASSPGELFF. The full variable domain, rest sourced from reference TRBV7-9 and TRBJ2-2, is DTGVSQNPRHKITKRGQNVTFRCDPISEHNRLYWYRQTLGQGPEFLTYFQNEAQLEKSRLLSDRFSAERPKGSFSTLEIQRTEQGDSAMYLCASSPGELFFGEGSRLTVL.

The rearrangement joins TRBV19 to TRBJ2-5; tentatively, D is TRBD2 (6 bases). Deletions cut 5 bases from V and 9 bases from J, with 22 bases between. This CDR3 comprises 15 residues. Germline CDR1 is LNHDA and CDR2 is SQIVND (reference sequence). The CDR3 is CASSYGWDSLGAQYF. The DNA of the CDR3 is TGTGCCAGTAGTTACGGTTGGGACTCTCTGGGGGCCCAGTACTTC.

V is TRBV9 and J is TRBJ2-7; TRBD2 is a possible D gene (6 bases). The germline gives CDR1 SGDLS, CDR2 YYNGEE. The CDR3 consists of 15 residues. V was cut by 1 base and J by 5 bases, with 16 bases left in between. The DNA of the CDR3 is TGTGCCAGCAGCGTAATGGGGGAGGTTGTCCACGAGCAGTACTTC. Its protein product is CASSVMGEVVHEQYF.

This chain connects TRBV7-9 to TRBJ1-2; D is perhaps TRBD1 (6 bases). Germline V gene lookup returns CDR1 SEHNR and CDR2 FQNEAQ (reference sequence). Between the trimmed V and J ends, which lost 5 bases and 5 bases, there was a span of 12 bases. The CDR3 spans 13 residues. In nucleotides, the CDR3 is TGTGCCAGCAGCCCCTGGACAGCATATGGCTACACCTTC. Its translation: CASSPWTAYGYTF.